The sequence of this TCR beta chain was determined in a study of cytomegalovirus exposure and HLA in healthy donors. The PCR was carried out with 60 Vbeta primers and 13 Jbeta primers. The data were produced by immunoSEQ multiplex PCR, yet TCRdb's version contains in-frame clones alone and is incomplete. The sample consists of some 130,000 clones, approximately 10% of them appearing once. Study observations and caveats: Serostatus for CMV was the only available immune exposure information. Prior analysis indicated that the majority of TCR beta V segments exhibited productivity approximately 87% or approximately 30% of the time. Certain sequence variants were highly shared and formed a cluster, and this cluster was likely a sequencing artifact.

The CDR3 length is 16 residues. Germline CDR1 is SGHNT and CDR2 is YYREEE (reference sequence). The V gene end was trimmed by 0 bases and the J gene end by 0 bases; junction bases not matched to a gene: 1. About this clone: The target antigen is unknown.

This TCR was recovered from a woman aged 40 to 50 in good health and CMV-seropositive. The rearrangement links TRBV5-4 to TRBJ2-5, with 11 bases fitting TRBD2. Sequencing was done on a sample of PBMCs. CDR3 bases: TGTGCCAGCAGCTTGGAACTAGCGGGGGACCAAGAGACCCAGTACTTC. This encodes CASSLELAGDQETQYF.